The 13 T cell receptor beta chains given below trace back to one sample, sequenced in a study of cytomegalovirus exposure and HLA in healthy donors. Use of 60 Vbeta and 13 Jbeta primers characterized the PCR. The table came from immunoSEQ multiplex PCR; TCRdb's copy has only in-frame clones and leaves some out. This sample's table has more than 200,000 clones. Specimen: PBMCs. These receptors were taken from a woman aged 25 to 39 in good health and CMV-seropositive.

J is TRBJ2-1 and V is TRBV7-8; 10 bases are shared with TRBD2. CDR1 SGHVS and CDR2 FQNEAQ come from the germline V gene. V was clipped by 1 base and J by 3 bases; unmatched bases: 6. The CDR3 runs to 17 residues. For the CDR3, the DNA is TGTGCCAGCAGCTTAGGGGTGGAGCGGGAGGGCTACAATGAGCAGTTCTTC. Protein sequence: CASSLGVEREGYNEQFF.

The chain has TRBV5-1 and TRBJ2-7; 7 bases fit TRBD2. The CDR3 is 15 amino acids. Germline CDR1 SGHRS, CDR2 YFSETQ. V lost 0 bases and J lost 2; bases outside the gene matches: 5. Here the CDR3 reads CASSLVASGPYEQYF. The DNA of the CDR3 is TGCGCCAGCAGCTTGGTGGCTAGCGGTCCCTACGAGCAGTACTTC.

CDR3 DNA sequence: TGCAGCGTCATGCCGGGACAGCCAAATGAAAAACTGTTTTTT. It encodes CSVMPGQPNEKLFF. This chain links TRBV29-1 with TRBJ1-4; 7 nucleotides match TRBD1. The V and J ends lost 6 bases and 5 bases, in that order; junction bases with no gene match: 9. CDR1 SQVTM and CDR2 ANQGSEA come from the germline V gene. The length of the CDR3 is 14 residues.

The chain recombines TRBV9 with TRBJ2-3; D ambiguous. Trimming cost V 0 bases and J 4 bases, with 15 bases left between them. The CDR3 is 16 residues long. Germline V gives CDR1 SGDLS, CDR2 YYNGEE. CDR3: CASSVGAAVVADTQYF. The CDR3 coding sequence is TGTGCCAGCAGCGTAGGGGCTGCCGTGGTCGCAGATACGCAGTATTTT.

The chain has TRBV19 and TRBJ2-6, with D unresolved. From germline, CDR1 is LNHDA and CDR2 SQIVND (reference sequence). V was trimmed by 3 bases and J by 0 bases, leaving 6 bases between them. The CDR3 has 15 amino acids. The CDR3 DNA is TGTGCCAGTAGTATCCAGATCTCTGGGGCCAACGTCCTGACTTTC. Its protein is CASSIQISGANVLTF.

CDR3 protein: CASSEKEIGQGPNYTF. Written as DNA, the CDR3 is TGTGCCAGCAGTGAAAAAGAGATAGGACAGGGGCCTAACTACACCTTC. The chain combines TRBV6-1 with TRBJ1-2, with TRBD1 matching 9 bases. Losses at the gene ends were 2 bases for V and 10 bases for J; bases not matched to a gene: 14. This CDR3 comprises 16 residues. Germline CDR1 is MNHNS and CDR2 is SASEGT.

This chain joins TRBV27 and TRBJ2-1, with 7 bases that match TRBD1. The germline V gene has CDR1 MNHEY and CDR2 SMNVEV (reference sequence). This CDR3 comprises 15 residues. V was pared by 2 bases and J by 2 bases, with 3 bases of the junction left unmatched. The CDR3 nucleotides are TGTGCCAGCAGTTTAACGCAGGGGGCCTACAATGAGCAGTTCTTC. Protein product: CASSLTQGAYNEQFF.

The chain carries TRBV18 and TRBJ1-2; D unresolved. The CDR3 length is 14 residues. Trimming pared 3 bases from V and 7 bases from J, leaving 15 bases between. CDR1 and CDR2 from the germline V gene are KGHSH and LQKENI. CDR3 sequence: CASSPREESSGYTF. The CDR3, as DNA: TGTGCCAGCTCACCTCGGGAAGAGAGCAGTGGCTACACCTTC.

This chain joins TRBV5-1 and TRBJ1-1; D remains ambiguous. The V and J ends lost 3 bases and 3 bases respectively, with 21 bases between them. CDR3 length: 17 residues. Germline V CDR1 and CDR2: SGHRS, YFSETQ. CDR3 coding DNA: TGCGCCAGCAGCTCTGGACGGTCGCCCCCCGGGGACACTGAAGCTTTCTTT. This codes for CASSSGRSPPGDTEAFF.

The rearrangement uses TRBV5-1 and TRBJ2-1, with TRBD2 matching over 13 bases. The CDR3 loop spans 16 amino acids. Germline V lookup: CDR1 SGHRS, CDR2 YFSETQ. V trimming: 3 bases; J trimming: 8 bases; junction bases outside the gene matches: 8. The CDR3 sequence is CASSYAGTSGVYEQFF. The CDR3 nucleotides are TGCGCCAGCAGCTACGCCGGGACTAGCGGGGTGTATGAGCAGTTCTTC. The full variable domain, with the rest looked up from reference TRBV5-1 and TRBJ2-1, is KAGVTQTPRYLIKTRGQQVTLSCSPISGHRSVSWYQQTPGQGLQFLFEYFSETQRNKGNFPGRFSGRQFSNSRSEMNVSTLELGDSALYLCASSYAGTSGVYEQFFGPGTRLTVL.

The chain has TRBV27 and TRBJ2-7, with a tentative D call TRBD2 (5 bases). Trimming took 3 bases from V and 2 from J, leaving 14 bases between them. The CDR3 extends over 15 amino acids. CDR1 is MNHEY and CDR2 is SMNVEV in the germline V gene (reference sequence). The CDR3 loop is CASSLNREKTYEQYF. DNA of the CDR3: TGTGCCAGCAGTTTGAACCGGGAAAAAACCTACGAGCAGTACTTC.

J is TRBJ1-4 and V is TRBV5-8; unclear D gene. The CDR3 runs 14 residues. The ends were cut back, 4 bases at V and 3 bases at J, with 10 bases in the middle. From germline, CDR1 is SGHTS and CDR2 YDEGEE. For the CDR3, the DNA is TGTGCCAGCAGCACCTCCCCGGCTAATGAAAAACTGTTTTTT. Its translation: CASSTSPANEKLFF.

This chain uses TRBV5-8 with TRBJ2-1; D is perhaps TRBD1 (5 bases). Germline assignment: CDR1 SGHTS and CDR2 YDEGEE. Trimming shortened V by 0 bases and J by 9 bases, and 10 bases separated the two germline ends. CDR3 length equals 13 residues. In nucleotides, the CDR3 is TGTGCCAGCAGCTTGGTAGGTCAGGGTGAGCAGTTCTTC. Protein sequence: CASSLVGQGEQFF.